The text below deals with one T cell receptor (beta chain). No antigen is known for it. Between the trimmed V and J ends, which lost 1 base and 3 bases, there was a span of 10 bases. CDR3 length: 15 amino acids. Germline assignment: CDR1 SGHNT and CDR2 YENEEA. The data originate from a study of siplizumab effects on memory and regulatory T cells. Study-wide results and limits: Unstimulated subsets accounted for the mapping of only a minor share of the clones that were alloreactive. Roughly 80-95% of proliferating CD4+ or CD8+ clones defied assignment to a naive or memory phenotype.

Assay: immunoSEQ multiplex PCR; the TCRdb copy retains only in-frame clones and omits some. The sample has 70,000 to 95,000 clones, over 80% seen once. The rearrangement links TRBV11-3 to TRBJ1-3; tentative D call: TRBD1 (6 bases). The specimen was CD4+ T cells sorted from blood. The receptor comes from a human donor in good health. CDR3 in DNA: TGTGCCAGCAGCTTAGGTTCGACAGGTGGAAACACCATATATTTT. Amino acid sequence: CASSLGSTGGNTIYF.